Detailed here is one T cell receptor beta chain. Its antigen is unknown. Germline-derived CDR1 and CDR2 are SGHRS and YFSETQ. V lost 4 bases and J 2 bases, leaving 13 bases between the germline ends. The CDR3 totals 15 residues. From the 5' RACE reads, TCRdb called clonotypes with MiXCR, one entry per CDR3 protein. The sample has roughly 470,000 distinct CDR3 sequences; 20% to 30% are singletons. The sample originates from a study of CD8 T cells in ankylosing spondylitis. General study results and limits: A TCR beta motif of 8 or 9 highly homologous variants appeared characteristic of ankylosing spondylitis blood.

The TCR sequence derives from a male donor with ankylosing spondylitis. The chain couples TRBV5-1 to TRBJ1-5, with unresolved D. Sequenced: blood, either unsorted or a sorted T cell fraction (not recorded which). CDR3 sequence reads: CASSPSGTGNQPQHF. The CDR3 nucleotides read TGCGCCAGCAGCCCATCGGGTACGGGCAATCAGCCCCAGCATTTT.